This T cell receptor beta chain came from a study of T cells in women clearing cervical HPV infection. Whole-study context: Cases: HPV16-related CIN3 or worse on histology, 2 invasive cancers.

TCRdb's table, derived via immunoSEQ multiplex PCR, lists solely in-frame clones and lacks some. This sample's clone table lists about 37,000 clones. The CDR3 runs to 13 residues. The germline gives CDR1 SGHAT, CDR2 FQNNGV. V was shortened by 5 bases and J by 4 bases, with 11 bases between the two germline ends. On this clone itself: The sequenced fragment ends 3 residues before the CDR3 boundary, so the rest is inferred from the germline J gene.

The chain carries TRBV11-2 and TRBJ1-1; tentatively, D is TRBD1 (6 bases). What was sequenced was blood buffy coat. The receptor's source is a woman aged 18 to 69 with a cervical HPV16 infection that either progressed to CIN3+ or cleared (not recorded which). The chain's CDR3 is CASSLGQTTEAFF. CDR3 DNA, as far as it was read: TGTGCCAGCAGCCTCGGACAGACCACTGAA.